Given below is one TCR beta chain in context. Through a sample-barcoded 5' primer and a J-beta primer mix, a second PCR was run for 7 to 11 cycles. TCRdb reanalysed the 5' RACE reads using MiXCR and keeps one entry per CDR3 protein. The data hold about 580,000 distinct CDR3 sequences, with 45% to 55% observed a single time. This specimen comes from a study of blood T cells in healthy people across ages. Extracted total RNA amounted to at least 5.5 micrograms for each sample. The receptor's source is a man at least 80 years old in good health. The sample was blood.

The CDR3 sequence: CGAGQHQETQYF. In DNA, the CDR3 is TGCGGCGCGGGACAGCACCAAGAGACCCAGTACTTC. This chain connects TRBV29-1 to TRBJ2-5, with D possibly being TRBD1 (7 bases). Germline-derived CDR1 and CDR2 are SQVTM and ANQGSEA. The CDR3 is 12 residues long. Based on the CDR3 plus reference TRBV29-1 and TRBJ2-5, the full variable domain is SAVISQKPSRDICQRGTSLTIQCQVDSQVTMMFWYRQQPGQSLTLIATANQGSEATYESGFVIDKFPISRPNLTFSTLTVSNMSPEDSSIYLCGAGQHQETQYFGPGTRLLVL.